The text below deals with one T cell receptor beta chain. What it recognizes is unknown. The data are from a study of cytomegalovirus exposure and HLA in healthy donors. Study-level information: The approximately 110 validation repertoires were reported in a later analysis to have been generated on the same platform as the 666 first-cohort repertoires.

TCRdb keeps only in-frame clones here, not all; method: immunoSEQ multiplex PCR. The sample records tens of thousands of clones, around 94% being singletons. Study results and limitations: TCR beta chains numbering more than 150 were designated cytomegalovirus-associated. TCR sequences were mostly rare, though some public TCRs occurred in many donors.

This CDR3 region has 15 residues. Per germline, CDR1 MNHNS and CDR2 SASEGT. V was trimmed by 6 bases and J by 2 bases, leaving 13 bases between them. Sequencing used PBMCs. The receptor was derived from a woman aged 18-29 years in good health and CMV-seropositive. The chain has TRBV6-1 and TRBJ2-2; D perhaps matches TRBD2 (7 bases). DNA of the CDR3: TGTGCCAGCAGCCTAGGGGGGGGAAACACCGGGGAGCTGTTTTTT. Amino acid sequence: CASSLGGGNTGELFF.